A single sample gave rise to the 20 T cell receptor beta chains below, sequenced in a study of post-analysis software for immune sequencing data. Each TCR beta cDNA library carried unique molecular identifiers. TCRdb called the PCR reads again in MiXCR, with one record for every CDR3 protein. Among about 460,000 distinct CDR3 sequences listed, roughly 45% were seen once. Their specific antigens are unknown. Notes on the study in general: In patients, about 5 TRBV segments were more frequent than in controls, with TRBV5-6, TRBV5-1 and TRBV20-1 among them.

Source material: blood. The receptors here all came from a girl aged 10 to 17 with multiple sclerosis.

This clonotype was observed a few times. This chain joins TRBV12-3 or TRBV12-4 and TRBJ2-3; 10 bases are shared with TRBD2. The CDR3 length is 17 residues. V was pared by 1 base and J by 1 base, with 5 bases of the junction left unmatched. The CDR3 region has the DNA TGTGCCAGCAGTTTAGTTTTAGCGGGAGGAGGCACAGATACGCAGTATTTT. Translation gives CASSLVLAGGGTDTQYF.

V is TRBV28 and J is TRBJ2-5; unclear D gene. This CDR3 is built from 14 residues. Germline lookup yields CDR1 MDHEN and CDR2 SYDVKM. Trimming cost V 5 bases and J 4 bases, with 14 bases left between them. The CDR3 protein is CASSPHQAPETQYF. CDR3 nucleotides: TGTGCCAGCAGTCCACATCAGGCCCCAGAGACCCAGTACTTC. The full variable domain, in which reference TRBV28 and TRBJ2-5 provide the parts outside the CDR3, is DVKVTQSSRYLVKRTGEKVFLECVQDMDHENMFWYRQDPGLGLRLIYFSYDVKMKEKGDIPEGYSVSREKKERFSLILESASTNQTSMYLCASSPHQAPETQYFGPGTRLLVL.

V is TRBV6-5 and J is TRBJ2-3; D may match TRBD1 or TRBD2 (5 bases each). Per germline, CDR1 MNHEY and CDR2 SVGAGI. This CDR3 region has 16 residues. V lost 2 bases and J lost 1, with 13 bases in between. The CDR3 DNA follows: TGTGCCAGCAGTTACGAGGGGCCCCCGGGCACAGATACGCAGTATTTT. Its translation is CASSYEGPPGTDTQYF.

This chain connects TRBV5-5 to TRBJ2-1, with 7 bases lining up with TRBD2. Per the germline V gene, CDR1 is SGHKS and CDR2 is YYEKEE (reference sequence). The CDR3 contains 16 residues. The V gene end was trimmed by 4 bases and the J gene end by 9 bases; junction bases not matched to a gene: 16. The CDR3 sequence is CASSPGLAEVLSEQFF. The CDR3 DNA is TGTGCCAGCAGCCCTGGGCTAGCGGAAGTACTATCTGAGCAGTTCTTC.

The sample holds a few counts of this clonotype. J is TRBJ1-2 and V is TRBV7-9; no firm D call. The germline V gene has CDR1 SEHNR and CDR2 FQNEAQ (reference sequence). Trimming left V 5 bases short and J 1 base short, with 8 bases between. This CDR3 contains 13 residues. The CDR3 sequence is CASSRADNYGYTF. The CDR3 DNA sequence: TGTGCCAGCAGCCGGGCCGATAACTATGGCTACACCTTC.

The chain recombines TRBV6-2 or TRBV6-3 with TRBJ1-2; maybe TRBD1 (5 bases). Germline CDR1 is MNHEY and CDR2 is SVGEGT. V gave up 2 bases and J gave up 2 bases, with 12 bases separating them. The CDR3 is made up of 15 amino acids. The CDR3 sequence: CASSYRTGANYGYTF. In DNA, the CDR3 is TGTGCCAGCAGTTACCGAACCGGGGCAAACTATGGCTACACCTTC.

This clonotype appeared a few times. The rearrangement joins TRBV3-1 to TRBJ2-6; D not resolved. V shed 5 bases and J shed 0 bases, with 5 bases lying between them. Germline lookup yields CDR1 LGHDT and CDR2 YNNKEL (reference sequence). The CDR3 is 14 residues long. CDR3 sequence reads: CASSYSSGANVLTF. The DNA of the CDR3 is TGTGCCAGCAGCTACAGCTCTGGGGCCAACGTCCTGACTTTC.

V is TRBV6-6 and J is TRBJ2-7, with TRBD1 identical over 8 bases. This CDR3 spans 14 amino acids. The ends lost 8 bases at V and 4 bases at J; junction bases unmatched: 10. Germline assignment: CDR1 MNHNY and CDR2 SVGAGI (reference sequence). CDR3 sequence (DNA): TGTGCCAGCGCAGACAGGGGCCATTATTACGAGCAGTACTTC. It yields the protein CASADRGHYYEQYF.

This rearrangement joins TRBV29-1 to TRBJ1-2; D is unclear. The CDR3 runs to 11 residues. Trimming took 4 bases from V and 8 from J, leaving 11 bases between them. Per germline, CDR1 SQVTM and CDR2 ANQGSEA. The CDR3 DNA reads as TGCAGCGTTGGTGGCTTGGCGGGCTACACCTTC. This codes for CSVGGLAGYTF.

The V gene is TRBV12-3 or TRBV12-4, the J gene TRBJ2-4, with D perhaps matching TRBD1 or TRBD2 (5 bases each). The V and J ends lost 5 bases and 0 bases respectively, with 17 bases between them. The CDR3 sequence is 17 residues long. CDR3 region: CASSGLGAIPAKNIQYF. The CDR3 bases are TGTGCCAGCAGTGGACTCGGGGCCATCCCAGCCAAAAACATTCAGTACTTC.

The chain joins TRBV27 to TRBJ2-1; D remains unclear. CDR3 size: 13 residues. V was pared by 2 bases and J by 9 bases, with 11 bases between. The germline CDR1 and CDR2 sequences are MNHEY and SMNVEV (reference sequence). The CDR3 DNA sequence: TGTGCCAGCAGTTTACCAGGACGGCTTGAGCAGTTCTTC. This sequence encodes CASSLPGRLEQFF.

The J gene is TRBJ2-1, the V gene TRBV5-6; D uncertain. The CDR3 totals 16 residues. CDR1 SGHDT and CDR2 YYEEEE come from the germline V gene. V gave up 0 bases and J gave up 6 bases, with 16 bases separating them. The CDR3 sequence: CASSLATAVLPNEQFF. DNA of the CDR3: TGTGCCAGCAGCTTGGCAACTGCAGTACTTCCCAATGAGCAGTTCTTC.

The rearrangement uses TRBV3-1 and TRBJ2-5; the D gene is possibly TRBD2 (6 bases). V was cut by 0 bases and J by 10 bases, with 21 bases left in between. Germline CDR1 and CDR2: LGHDT and YNNKEL (reference sequence). The CDR3 loop spans 16 amino acids. The CDR3, as DNA: TGTGCCAGCAGCCAAGATGTCCTGGGCGGGAAGGATGACCAGTACTTC. Its protein is CASSQDVLGGKDDQYF.

The chain is built from TRBV6-2 or TRBV6-3 and TRBJ2-7, with a tentative D call TRBD2 (5 bases). V was pared by 2 bases and J by 0 bases, with 11 bases between. This CDR3 spans 15 amino acids. Germline loops: CDR1 MNHEY, CDR2 SVGEGT. The CDR3 nucleotides are TGTGCCAGCAGTTACCAGCGAGGGAGCTCCTACGAGCAGTACTTC. This sequence encodes CASSYQRGSSYEQYF.

This clonotype was observed a handful of times. V usage is TRBV12-3 or TRBV12-4 and J usage is TRBJ2-7; possible D gene TRBD2, 5 bases. The end of the DNA fits TRBJ2-4 better, so the J call may be wrong. The CDR3 sequence is 14 residues long. CDR3 amino acids: CASRIGRRRNIQYF. The CDR3 DNA reads as TGTGCCAGCAGAATAGGGAGAAGGAGGAACATTCAGTACTTC.

This clonotype was picked up a small number of times. This chain links TRBV5-1 with TRBJ2-7; the D gene is possibly TRBD1 (5 bases). Germline loops: CDR1 SGHRS, CDR2 YFSETQ. This CDR3 contains 13 residues. Trimming cost V 1 base and J 6 bases, with 11 bases left between them. CDR3 nucleotides: TGCGCCAGCAGCTTGTCAGGGTCGGGCGAGCAGTACTTC. It specifies CASSLSGSGEQYF.

The chain couples TRBV6-6 to TRBJ2-3, with D possibly TRBD2 on 6 matching bases. The CDR3 length is 15 residues. Trimming took 0 bases from V and 3 from J, leaving 10 bases between them. CDR1 MNHNY and CDR2 SVGAGI come from the germline V gene (reference sequence). The CDR3 region has the DNA TGTGCCAGCAGTTACTCTCGGGAGTTGACAGATACGCAGTATTTT. It is translated as CASSYSRELTDTQYF.

The chain recombines TRBV29-1 with TRBJ2-1; 7 bases are a match to TRBD1. The CDR3 totals 13 residues. V lost 5 bases, J lost 6 bases, and 7 bases stayed unmatched. From germline, CDR1 is SQVTM and CDR2 ANQGSEA. CDR3 residues: CSVNTGVCNEQFF. The CDR3 DNA reads TGCAGCGTTAACACAGGGGTTTGCAATGAGCAGTTCTTC.

J is TRBJ2-1 and V is TRBV28; the match to TRBD2 covers 7 bases. Looked up from germline, CDR1 is MDHEN and CDR2 is SYDVKM. Unmatched junction bases numbered 11, after V lost 10 bases and J lost 5 bases. The CDR3 runs to 14 residues. CDR3 sequence: CAIKQRETNNEQFF. Written as DNA, the CDR3 is TGTGCCATCAAACAGCGGGAAACCAACAATGAGCAGTTCTTC.

This sequence joins TRBV25-1 and TRBJ2-1, with 8 positions matching TRBD2. The CDR3 has 15 amino acids. Losses at the gene ends were 10 bases for V and 0 bases for J; bases not matched to a gene: 8. Germline V gene lookup returns CDR1 MGHDK and CDR2 SYGVNS. Here the CDR3 reads CATRGGTSSYNEQFF. The CDR3 nucleotides read TGTGCCACCCGGGGGGGGACGAGCTCCTACAATGAGCAGTTCTTC.